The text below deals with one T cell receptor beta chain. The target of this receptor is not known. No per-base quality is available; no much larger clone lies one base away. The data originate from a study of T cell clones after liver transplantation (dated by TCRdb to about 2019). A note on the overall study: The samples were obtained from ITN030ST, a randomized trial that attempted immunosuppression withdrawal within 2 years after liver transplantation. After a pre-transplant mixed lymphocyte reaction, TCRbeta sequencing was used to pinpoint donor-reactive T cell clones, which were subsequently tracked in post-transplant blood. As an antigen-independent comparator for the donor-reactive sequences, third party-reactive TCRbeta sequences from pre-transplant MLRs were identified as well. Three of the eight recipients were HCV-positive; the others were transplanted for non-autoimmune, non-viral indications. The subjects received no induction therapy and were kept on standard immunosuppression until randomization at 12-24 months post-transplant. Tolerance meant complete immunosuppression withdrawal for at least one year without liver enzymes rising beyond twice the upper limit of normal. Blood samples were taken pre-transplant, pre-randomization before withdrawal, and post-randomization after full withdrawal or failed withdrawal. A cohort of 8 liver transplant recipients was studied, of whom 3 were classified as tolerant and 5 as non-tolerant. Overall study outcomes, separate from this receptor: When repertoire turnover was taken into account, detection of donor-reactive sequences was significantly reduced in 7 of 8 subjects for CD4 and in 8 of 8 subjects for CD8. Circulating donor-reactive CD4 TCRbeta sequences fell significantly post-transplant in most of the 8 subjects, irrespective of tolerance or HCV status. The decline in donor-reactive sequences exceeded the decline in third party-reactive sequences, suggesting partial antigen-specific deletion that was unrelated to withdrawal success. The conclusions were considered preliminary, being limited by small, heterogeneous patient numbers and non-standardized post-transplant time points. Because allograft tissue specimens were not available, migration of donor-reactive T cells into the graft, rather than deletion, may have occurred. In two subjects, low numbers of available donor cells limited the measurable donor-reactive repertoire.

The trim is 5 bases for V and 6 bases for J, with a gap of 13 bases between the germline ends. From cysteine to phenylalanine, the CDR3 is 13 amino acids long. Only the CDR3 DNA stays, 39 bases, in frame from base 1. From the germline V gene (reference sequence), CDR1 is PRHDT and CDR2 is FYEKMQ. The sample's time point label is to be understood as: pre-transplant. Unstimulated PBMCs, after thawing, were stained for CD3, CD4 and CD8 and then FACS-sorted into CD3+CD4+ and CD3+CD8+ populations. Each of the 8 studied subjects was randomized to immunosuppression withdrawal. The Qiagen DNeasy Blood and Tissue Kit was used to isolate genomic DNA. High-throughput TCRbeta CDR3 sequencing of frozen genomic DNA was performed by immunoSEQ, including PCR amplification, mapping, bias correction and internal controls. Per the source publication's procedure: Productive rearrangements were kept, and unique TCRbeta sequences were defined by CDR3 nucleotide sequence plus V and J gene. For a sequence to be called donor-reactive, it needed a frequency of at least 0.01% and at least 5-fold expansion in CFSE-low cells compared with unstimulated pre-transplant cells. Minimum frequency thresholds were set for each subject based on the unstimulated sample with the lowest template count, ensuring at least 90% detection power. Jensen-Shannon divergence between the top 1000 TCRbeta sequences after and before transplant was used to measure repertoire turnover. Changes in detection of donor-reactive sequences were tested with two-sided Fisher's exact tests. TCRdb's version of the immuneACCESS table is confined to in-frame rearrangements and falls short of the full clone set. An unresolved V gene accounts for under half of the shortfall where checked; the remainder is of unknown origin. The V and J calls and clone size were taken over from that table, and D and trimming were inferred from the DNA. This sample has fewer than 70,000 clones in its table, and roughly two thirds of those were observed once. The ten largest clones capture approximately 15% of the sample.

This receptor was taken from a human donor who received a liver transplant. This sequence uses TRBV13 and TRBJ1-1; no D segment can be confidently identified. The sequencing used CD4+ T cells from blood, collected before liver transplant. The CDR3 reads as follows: CASSTVPGAEAFF. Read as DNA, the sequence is TGTGCCAGCAGCACCGTACCCGGGGCTGAAGCTTTCTTT.